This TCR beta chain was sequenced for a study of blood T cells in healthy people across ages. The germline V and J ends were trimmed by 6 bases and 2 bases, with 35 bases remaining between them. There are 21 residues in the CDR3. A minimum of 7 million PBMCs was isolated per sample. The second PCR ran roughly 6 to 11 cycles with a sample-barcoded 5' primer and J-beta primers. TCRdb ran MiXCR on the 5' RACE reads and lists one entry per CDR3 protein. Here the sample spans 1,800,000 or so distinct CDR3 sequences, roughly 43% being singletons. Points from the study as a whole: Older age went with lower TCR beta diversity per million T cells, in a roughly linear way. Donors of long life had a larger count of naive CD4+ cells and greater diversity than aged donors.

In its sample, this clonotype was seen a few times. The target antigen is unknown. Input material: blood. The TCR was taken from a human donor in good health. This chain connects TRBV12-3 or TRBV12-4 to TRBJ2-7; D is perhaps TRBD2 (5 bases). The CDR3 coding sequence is TGTGCCAGCAGCCCTCCGGTCGGGCTTACGGAGATGGGGAGACGAGCCTACGAGCAGTACTTC. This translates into CASSPPVGLTEMGRRAYEQYF.